This TCR beta chain was captured in a study of blood T cell repertoires in COVID-19. Germline CDR1 SGHKS, CDR2 YYEKEE (reference sequence). CDR3 size: 15 residues. Trimming removed 5 bases from V and 5 bases from J; junction bases left unmatched: 9. TCRdb's copy holds only in-frame clones and misses some; the assay was immunoSEQ multiplex PCR. The table includes hundreds of thousands of clones, about 86% detected once. The V and J genes are TRBV5-5 and TRBJ1-2; 10 bases align to TRBD1. Sequencing was performed on PBMCs or T cells enriched from blood (not recorded which). This sequence was found in a woman aged 45-65 years with acute COVID-19. The CDR3 bases are TGTGCCAGCAGACCCGGGACAGGGGAATGGTATGGCTACACCTTC. Translation: CASRPGTGEWYGYTF.